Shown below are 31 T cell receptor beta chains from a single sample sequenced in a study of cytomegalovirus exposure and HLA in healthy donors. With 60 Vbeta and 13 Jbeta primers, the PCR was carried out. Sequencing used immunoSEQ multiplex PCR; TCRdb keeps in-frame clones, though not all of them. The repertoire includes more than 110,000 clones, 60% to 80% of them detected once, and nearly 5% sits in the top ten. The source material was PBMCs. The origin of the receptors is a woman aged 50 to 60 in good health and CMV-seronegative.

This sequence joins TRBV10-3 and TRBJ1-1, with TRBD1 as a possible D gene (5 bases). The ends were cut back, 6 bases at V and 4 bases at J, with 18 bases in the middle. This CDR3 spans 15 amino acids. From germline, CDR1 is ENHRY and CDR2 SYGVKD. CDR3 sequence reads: CAISPLEGASTEAFF. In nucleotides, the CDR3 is TGTGCCATCAGCCCCTTGGAAGGGGCGAGCACTGAAGCTTTCTTT.

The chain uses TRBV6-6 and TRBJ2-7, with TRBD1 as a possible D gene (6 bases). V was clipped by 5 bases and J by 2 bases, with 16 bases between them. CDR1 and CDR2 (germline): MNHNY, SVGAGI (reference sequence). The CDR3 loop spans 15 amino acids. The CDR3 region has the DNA TGTGCCAGCAGTCATCGAGGGACACCTGCCTACGAGCAGTACTTC. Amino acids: CASSHRGTPAYEQYF.

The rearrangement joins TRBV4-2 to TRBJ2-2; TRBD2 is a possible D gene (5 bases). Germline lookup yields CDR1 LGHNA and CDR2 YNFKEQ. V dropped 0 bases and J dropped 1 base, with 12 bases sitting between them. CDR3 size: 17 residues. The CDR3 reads CASSQDTEGVNTGELFF. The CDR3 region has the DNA TGTGCCAGCAGCCAAGATACCGAGGGAGTGAACACCGGGGAGCTGTTTTTT.

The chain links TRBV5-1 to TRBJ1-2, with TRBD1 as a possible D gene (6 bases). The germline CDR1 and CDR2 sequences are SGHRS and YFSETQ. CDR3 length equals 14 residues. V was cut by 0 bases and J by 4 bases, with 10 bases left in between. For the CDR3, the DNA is TGCGCCAGCAGCTTGGAACAGGGCGGCTATGGCTACACCTTC. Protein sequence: CASSLEQGGYGYTF.

DNA for the CDR3: TGTGCCAGTAGTATAGACCCATGGAACACTGAAGCTTTCTTT. Protein product: CASSIDPWNTEAFF. The rearrangement links TRBV19 to TRBJ1-1, with D unresolved. CDR1 and CDR2 from the germline V gene are LNHDA and SQIVND (reference sequence). Trimming removed 0 bases from V and 1 base from J, with 6 bases in between. The CDR3 has 14 residues.

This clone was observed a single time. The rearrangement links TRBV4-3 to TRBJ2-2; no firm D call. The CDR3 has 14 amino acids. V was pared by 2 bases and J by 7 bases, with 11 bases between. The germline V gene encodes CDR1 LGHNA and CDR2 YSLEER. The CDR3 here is CASSQHTVIGELFF. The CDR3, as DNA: TGCGCCAGCAGCCAACACACAGTGATCGGGGAGCTGTTTTTT.

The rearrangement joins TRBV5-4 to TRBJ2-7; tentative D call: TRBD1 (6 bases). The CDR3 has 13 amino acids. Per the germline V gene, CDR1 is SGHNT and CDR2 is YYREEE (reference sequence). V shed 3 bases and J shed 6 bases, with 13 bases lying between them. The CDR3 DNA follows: TGTGCCAGCAGCTACGGGACATCCGGCGAGCAGTACTTC. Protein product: CASSYGTSGEQYF.

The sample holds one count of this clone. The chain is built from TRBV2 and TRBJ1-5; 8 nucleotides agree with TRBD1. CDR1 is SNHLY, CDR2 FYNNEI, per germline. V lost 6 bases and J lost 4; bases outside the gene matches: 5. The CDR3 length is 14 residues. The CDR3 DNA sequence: TGTGCCAGCAGAGTGGACAGGGCGAATCAGCCCCAGCATTTT. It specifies CASRVDRANQPQHF.

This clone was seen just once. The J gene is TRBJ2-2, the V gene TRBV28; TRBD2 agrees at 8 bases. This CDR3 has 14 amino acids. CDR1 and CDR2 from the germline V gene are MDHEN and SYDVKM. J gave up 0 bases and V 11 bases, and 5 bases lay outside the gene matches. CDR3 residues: CALGGGPNTGELFF. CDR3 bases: TGTGCCCTCGGGGGGGGGCCGAACACCGGGGAGCTGTTTTTT.

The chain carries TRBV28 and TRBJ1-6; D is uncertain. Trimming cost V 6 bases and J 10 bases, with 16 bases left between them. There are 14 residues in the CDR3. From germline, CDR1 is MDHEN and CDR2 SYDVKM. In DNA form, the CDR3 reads TGTGCCAGCAGCCTTCGTATCAGTGCCTCACCCCTCCACTTT. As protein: CASSLRISASPLHF.

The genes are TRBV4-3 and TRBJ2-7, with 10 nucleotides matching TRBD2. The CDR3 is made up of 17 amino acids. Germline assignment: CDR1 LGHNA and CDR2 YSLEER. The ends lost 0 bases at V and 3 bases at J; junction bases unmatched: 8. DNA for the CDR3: TGCGCCAGCAGCCAAGATCGGCTTAGCGGGGGGATCTACGAGCAGTACTTC. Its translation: CASSQDRLSGGIYEQYF.

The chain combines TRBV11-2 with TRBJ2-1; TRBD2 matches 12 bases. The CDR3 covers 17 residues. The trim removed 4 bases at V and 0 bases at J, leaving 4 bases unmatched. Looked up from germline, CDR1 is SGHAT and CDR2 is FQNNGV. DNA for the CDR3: TGTGCCAGCAGCTGGACTAGCGGGGCGACCTCCTACAATGAGCAGTTCTTC. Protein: CASSWTSGATSYNEQFF.

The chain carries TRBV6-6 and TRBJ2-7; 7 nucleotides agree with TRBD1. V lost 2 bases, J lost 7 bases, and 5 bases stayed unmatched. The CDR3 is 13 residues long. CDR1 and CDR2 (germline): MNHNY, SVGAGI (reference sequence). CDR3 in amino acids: CASSYTQQGEQYF. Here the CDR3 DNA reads TGTGCCAGCAGTTACACCCAACAGGGGGAGCAGTACTTC.

CDR3 sequence: CANKPGQGRETQYF. The CDR3 nucleotides are TGTGCCAATAAACCGGGACAGGGTCGAGAGACCCAGTACTTC. The gene calls are TRBV7-3 and TRBJ2-5; 9 bases line up with TRBD1. V shed 10 bases and J 4 bases; nucleotides not matched to a gene: 10. This CDR3 is built from 14 residues. Per the germline V gene, CDR1 is SGHTA and CDR2 is FQGTGA.

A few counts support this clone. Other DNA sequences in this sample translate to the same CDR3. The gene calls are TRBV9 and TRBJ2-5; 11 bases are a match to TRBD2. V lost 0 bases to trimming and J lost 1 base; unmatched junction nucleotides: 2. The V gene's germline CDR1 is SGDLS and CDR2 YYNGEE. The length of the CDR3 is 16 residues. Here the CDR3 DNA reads TGTGCCAGCAGCGTAGGAGGACTAGCGGGCCAAGAGACCCAGTACTTC. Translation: CASSVGGLAGQETQYF. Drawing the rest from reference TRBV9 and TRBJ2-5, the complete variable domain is DSGVTQTPKHLITATGQRVTLRCSPRSGDLSVYWYQQSLDQGLQFLIQYYNGEERAKGNILERFSAQQFPDLHSELNLSSLELGDSALYFCASSVGGLAGQETQYFGPGTRLLVL.

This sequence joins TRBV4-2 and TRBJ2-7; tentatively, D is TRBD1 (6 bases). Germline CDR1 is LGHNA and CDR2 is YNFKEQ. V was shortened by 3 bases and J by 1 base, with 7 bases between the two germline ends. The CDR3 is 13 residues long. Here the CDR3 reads CASSQTGSYEQYF. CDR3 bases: TGTGCCAGCAGCCAGACAGGTTCCTACGAGCAGTACTTC.

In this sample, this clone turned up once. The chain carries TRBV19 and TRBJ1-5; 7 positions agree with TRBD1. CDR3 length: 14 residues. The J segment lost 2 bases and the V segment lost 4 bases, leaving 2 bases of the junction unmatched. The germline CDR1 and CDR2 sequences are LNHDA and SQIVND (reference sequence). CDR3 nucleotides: TGTGCCAGTAGTACACAGGGGCGCAATCAGCCCCAGCATTTT. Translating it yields CASSTQGRNQPQHF.

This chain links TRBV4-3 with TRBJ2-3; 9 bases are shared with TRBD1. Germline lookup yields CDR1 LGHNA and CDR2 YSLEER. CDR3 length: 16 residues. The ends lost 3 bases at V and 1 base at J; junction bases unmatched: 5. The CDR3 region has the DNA TGCGCCAGCAGCCAGGAGGACAGGGGAGGCACAGATACGCAGTATTTT. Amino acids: CASSQEDRGGTDTQYF.

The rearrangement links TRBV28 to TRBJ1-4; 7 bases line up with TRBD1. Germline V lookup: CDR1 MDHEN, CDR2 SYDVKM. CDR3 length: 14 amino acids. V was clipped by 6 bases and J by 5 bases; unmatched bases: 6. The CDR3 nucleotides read TGTGCCAGCAGGTCGGACAGGACAAATGAAAAACTGTTTTTT. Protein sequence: CASRSDRTNEKLFF.

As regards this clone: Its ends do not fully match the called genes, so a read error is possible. CDR3 nucleotides: TGTGCCAGCAGTCAAGGACGGGGATGGGAAGCTTTCTTT. Its translation: CASSQGRGWEAFF. This chain joins TRBV4-2 and TRBJ1-1; no clear D. CDR1 and CDR2 (germline): LGHNA, YNFKEQ. The CDR3 is made up of 13 amino acids.

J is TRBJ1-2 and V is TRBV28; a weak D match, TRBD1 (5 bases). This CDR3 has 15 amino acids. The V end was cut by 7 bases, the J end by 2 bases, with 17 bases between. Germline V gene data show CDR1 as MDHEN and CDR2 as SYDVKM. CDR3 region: CASNSDRRKNYGYTF. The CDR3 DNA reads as TGTGCCAGCAACTCAGACAGACGAAAAAACTATGGCTACACCTTC.

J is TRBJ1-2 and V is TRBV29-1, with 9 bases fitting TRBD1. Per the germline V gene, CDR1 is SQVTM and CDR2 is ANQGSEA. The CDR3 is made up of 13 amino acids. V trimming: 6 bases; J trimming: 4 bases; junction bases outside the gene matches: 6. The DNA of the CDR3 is TGCAGCGTGCAGACAGGGGGGGGCTATGGCTACACCTTC. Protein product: CSVQTGGGYGYTF.

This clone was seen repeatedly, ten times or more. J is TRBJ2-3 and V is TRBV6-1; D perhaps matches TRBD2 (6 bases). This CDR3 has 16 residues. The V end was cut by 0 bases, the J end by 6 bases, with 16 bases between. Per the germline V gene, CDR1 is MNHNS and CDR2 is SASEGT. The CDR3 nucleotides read TGTGCCAGCAGTGAAGCTGGGGGGTACCTCCAGGATACGCAGTATTTT. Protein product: CASSEAGGYLQDTQYF.

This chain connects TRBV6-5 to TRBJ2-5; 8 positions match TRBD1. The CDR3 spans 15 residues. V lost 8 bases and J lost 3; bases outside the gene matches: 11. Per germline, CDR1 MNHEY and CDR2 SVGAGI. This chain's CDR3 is CASSQNRGVEETQYF. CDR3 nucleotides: TGTGCCAGCTCCCAAAACAGGGGGGTCGAAGAGACCCAGTACTTC.

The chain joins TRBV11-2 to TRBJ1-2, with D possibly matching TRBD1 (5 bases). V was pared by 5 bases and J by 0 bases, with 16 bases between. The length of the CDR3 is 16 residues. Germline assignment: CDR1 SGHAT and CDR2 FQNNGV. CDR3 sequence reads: CASSNWRGIANYGYTF. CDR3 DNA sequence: TGTGCCAGCAGCAATTGGAGGGGAATAGCTAACTATGGCTACACCTTC.

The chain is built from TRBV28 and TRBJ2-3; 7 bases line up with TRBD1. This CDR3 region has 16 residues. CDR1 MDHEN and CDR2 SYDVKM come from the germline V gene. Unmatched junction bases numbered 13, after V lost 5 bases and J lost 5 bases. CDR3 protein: CASSPHRGPPLDTQYF. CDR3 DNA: TGTGCCAGCAGTCCACACAGGGGACCCCCCCTAGATACGCAGTATTTT.

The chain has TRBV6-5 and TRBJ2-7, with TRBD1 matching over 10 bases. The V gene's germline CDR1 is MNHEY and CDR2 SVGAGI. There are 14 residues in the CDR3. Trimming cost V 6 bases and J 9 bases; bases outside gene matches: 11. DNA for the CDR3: TGTGCCAGCAGCTTTTCCCGGGACAGGGGTCGGCAGTACTTC. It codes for CASSFSRDRGRQYF.

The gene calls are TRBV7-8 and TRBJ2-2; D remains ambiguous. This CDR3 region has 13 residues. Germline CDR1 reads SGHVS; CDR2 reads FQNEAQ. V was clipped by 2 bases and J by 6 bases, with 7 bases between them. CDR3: CASSLRVSGELFF. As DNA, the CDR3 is TGTGCCAGCAGCTTAAGAGTGTCCGGGGAGCTGTTTTTT. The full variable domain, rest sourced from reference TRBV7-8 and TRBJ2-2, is GAGVSQSPRYKVAKRGQDVALRCDPISGHVSLFWYQQALGQGPEFLTYFQNEAQLDKSGLPSDRFFAERPEGSVSTLKIQRTQQEDSAVYLCASSLRVSGELFFGEGSRLTVL.

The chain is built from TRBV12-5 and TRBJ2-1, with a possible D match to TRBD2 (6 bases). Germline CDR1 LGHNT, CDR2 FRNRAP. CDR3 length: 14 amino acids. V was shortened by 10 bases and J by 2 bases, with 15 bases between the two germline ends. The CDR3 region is CATRGSEAYNEQFF. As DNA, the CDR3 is TGTGCTACCCGGGGGTCAGAGGCCTACAATGAGCAGTTCTTC.

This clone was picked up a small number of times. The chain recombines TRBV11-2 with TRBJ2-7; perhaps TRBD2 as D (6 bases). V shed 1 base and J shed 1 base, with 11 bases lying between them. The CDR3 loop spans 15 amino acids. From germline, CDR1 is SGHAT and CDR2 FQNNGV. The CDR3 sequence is CASSLGGRGSYEQYF. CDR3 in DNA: TGTGCCAGCAGCTTAGGGGGACGGGGGTCCTACGAGCAGTACTTC.

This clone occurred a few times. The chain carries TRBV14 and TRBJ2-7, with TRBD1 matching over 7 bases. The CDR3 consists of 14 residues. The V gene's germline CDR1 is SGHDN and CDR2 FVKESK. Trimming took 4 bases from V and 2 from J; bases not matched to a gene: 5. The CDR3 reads CASSRLGQTYEQYF. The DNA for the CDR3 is TGTGCCAGCAGCCGGCTGGGACAGACCTACGAGCAGTACTTC.